The present TCR beta chain was sequenced within a study of T-cell memory formation after mild COVID-19. Study information: Each donor largely had its own TCR clusters.

Regarding this clonotype: Its specificity is unknown.

This CDR3 is built from 16 residues. Per germline, CDR1 SGHAT and CDR2 FQNNGV. Trimming took 1 base from V and 7 from J; bases not matched to a gene: 7. TCRdb re-called the 5' RACE reads with MiXCR, one entry per CDR3 protein. Among about 560,000 distinct CDR3 sequences listed, around 17% were seen once. Study-level points and caveats: The authors did not confirm SARS-CoV-2 specificity of second-wave clones peaking day 37. Clones shrinking between day 15 and 85 showed a balanced CD4/CD8 split, and those that grew later tilted toward CD4+.

This clonotype was sampled from an adult woman who had mild COVID-19 (a few samples of this study predate the infection). Cell type and time point are not known. What was sequenced was PBMCs or a T cell subset sorted from them (not recorded which). The chain couples TRBV11-2 to TRBJ2-5; TRBD1 matches 12 bases. The CDR3 DNA reads as TGTGCCAGCAGCTTAGGTCCGGGACAGGGGGCATGGACCCAGTACTTC. Its translation is CASSLGPGQGAWTQYF.